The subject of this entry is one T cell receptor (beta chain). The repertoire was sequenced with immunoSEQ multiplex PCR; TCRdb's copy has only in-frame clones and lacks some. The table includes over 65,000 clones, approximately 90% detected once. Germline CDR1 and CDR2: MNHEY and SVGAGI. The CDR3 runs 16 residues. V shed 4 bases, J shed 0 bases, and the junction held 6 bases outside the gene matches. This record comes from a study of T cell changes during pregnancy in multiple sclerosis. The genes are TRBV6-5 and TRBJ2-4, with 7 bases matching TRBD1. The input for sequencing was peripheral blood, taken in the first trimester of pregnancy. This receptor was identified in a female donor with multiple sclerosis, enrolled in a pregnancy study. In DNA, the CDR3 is TGTGCCAGCAGTTTAACAGGGGAGATAGCCAAAAACATTCAGTACTTC. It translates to CASSLTGEIAKNIQYF.